This note documents a single T cell receptor (beta chain) sequence. Its antigen remains unknown. The data belong to a study of T cell responses to AZD1222 COVID-19 vaccine. Whole-study results and caveats: The number of AZD1222 recipients seropositive at baseline was only six. Donors in the cohort were predominantly white British and more often female, and clonal diversity was possibly underestimated.

This CDR3 is 11 amino acids long. The V end lost 4 bases, the J end lost 9 bases, and 9 bases lay between the germline ends. The germline V gene has CDR1 MDHEN and CDR2 SYDVKM. Produced via immunoSEQ multiplex PCR; TCRdb's table is partial and in-frame only. Here the sample spans around 120,000 clones, about 90% being singletons. The chain couples TRBV28 to TRBJ2-5, with unresolved D. The receptor comes from an adult who received the AZD1222 COVID-19 vaccine. Sequences were derived from peripheral blood, sampled 28 days after the second AZD1222 dose. CDR3 sequence reads: CASSYRWSQYF. CDR3 nucleotide sequence: TGTGCCAGCAGTTATAGATGGTCCCAGTACTTC.